The subject of this entry is one T cell receptor (beta chain). Its antigen remains undetermined. No base quality values were provided; no much bigger clone lies one nucleotide off. Its CDR3 holds 16 amino acids, cysteine through phenylalanine. Only CDR3 DNA is held: 48 bases, read in frame from base 1. Via the germline V gene, CDR1 is SGHRS and CDR2 YFSETQ. The trim is 0 bases for V and 0 bases for J, with a gap of 13 bases between the germline ends. The data are from a study of cytomegalovirus exposure and HLA in healthy donors (dated by TCRdb to the late 2010s). Background for the entire study: An earlier analysis of 587 of the donors reported over 250 Gb of sequence data and around 120 million unique TCR beta sequences obtained from approximately 180 million T cells. In a later genetic analysis, genome-wide SNP genotypes for about 65% of the roughly 700 donors were used, and that subset was treated as a discovery cohort. To predict cytomegalovirus infection status, the study brought together high-throughput TCR immunosequencing, statistical association of individual TCRs with disease status, and machine learning. Because of strong linkage in the cohort, 5 or 6 DR-DQ haplotypes were treated as single units for association and clustering. On average, about 200,000 unique TCR beta nucleotide sequences were sequenced per donor among a few hundred genotyped donors of the cohort, with approximately 18% of those sequences being non-productive. An early release that covered roughly 600 HLA-typed donors contained approximately 300 gigabases of sequencing data and 75 million to 100 million unique TCR sequences. Rather than drawing on any new phenotypic data, the later analysis identified candidate immune exposures from TCR beta sequences and the way those sequences occurred across donors. Typing coverage varied by locus: about 620-640 donors for A, B, C, DRB1 and DQB1; more than 500 for DQA1; around 610 for DPA1; roughly 470 for DPB1. An earlier analysis of several hundred of the donors applied high-throughput TCR beta sequencing to assess whether each TCR beta V gene segment acted as functional or pseudogenic. The study was designed to test whether signatures of past pathogen exposure could be identified by cataloging public T cell receptors. The genetic ancestry cluster associated with self-reported Caucasian donors included 81% of the roughly 400 genotyped donors. Every repertoire in the discovery cohort had been generated on one and the same sequencing platform. Using immunosequencing, the study profiled T cell repertoires from some 670 subjects and related those repertoires to cytomegalovirus serostatus. Along with the approximately 650-subject first cohort, a separate validation cohort of over a hundred different subjects was used. A later analysis re-analyzed previously published TCR beta repertoires from about 600 donors and added high-resolution HLA genotyping to study TCR occurrence patterns. Alongside the repertoire data, information on donor age, sex, ethnicity and CMV serostatus was compiled. HLA typing covered class I and class II loci at four-digit resolution. The paper's findings and limits, for the study overall: The sequencing pipeline was judged likely to have produced a cluster of highly shared sequence variants as a technical artifact. In a later genetic analysis, fewer N-insertions in productive TCRs were reported among donors in an Asian-associated ancestry cluster than the roughly 710-donor mean. The earlier analysis of some 560 of the donors excluded roughly 17 rarely observed V segments, including chromosome 9 orphons, because counts were too low. A later analysis found that most CMV-associated TCR beta chains appeared HLA-restricted, with HLA associations seemingly driven largely by CMV exposure. Across donors, most TCR sequences were observed very rarely, whereas some public TCRs were present in many individuals. In vitro tests confirmed that a few of the cytomegalovirus-associated TCR beta chains recognize cytomegalovirus antigens. An association between a missense DCLRE1C variant and V-gene and J-gene trimming of TCR beta chains was found in a later genetic analysis and replicated in an independent cohort. Sequencing depth was assumed to be roughly uniform across donors in the presence/absence analyses, though that assumption may not hold. A further reported finding was that TCR beta sequences accurately predicted the HLA-A and HLA-B alleles for most subjects in the first cohort. In an earlier analysis of 587 of the donors, most TCR beta V segments were observed in productive rearrangements about 90% or about 30% of the time, broadly matching IMGT annotations. A later analysis found that TCR association rates varied across HLA loci, with DRB1 alleles showing the most associated TCRs and HLA-C alleles the fewest. Some IMGT-functional V segments, including TRBV6-2 and TRBV6-3, could not be told apart with the 87-base-pair reads, so those segments were excluded. Strong co-occurrence of HLA alleles, especially DR and DQ, made assigning TCR associations to individual alleles difficult. Because some donors lacked HLA typing at each locus, the association tests relied only on the typed subset. A later analysis associated 16,951 TCR beta sequences with specific HLA alleles at a false discovery rate of 0.05. The cohort was sequenced for TCR beta chains only, and without alpha or paired-chain data the features that could be detected were limited. Cytomegalovirus status was reported to be diagnosed by the classifier with high specificity and sensitivity in both the original and validation cohorts. The only immune exposure information available for the cohort was CMV serostatus. Correlated functional status among segregating V segments might reflect linkage disequilibrium, but an unknown experimental factor could not be ruled out. In a later analysis, HLA-associated TCR beta chains were found to be more clonally expanded and to have lower generation probabilities than equally common non-associated chains. In the study, approximately 160 TCR beta chains were listed as associated with cytomegalovirus. The authors suggested that the approach could potentially be extended to other disease states and immunological phenotypes. According to a later analysis, parvovirus B19, influenza, CMV and Epstein-Barr virus appeared linked to several top co-occurrence clusters.

Libraries were made using the immunoSEQ multiplex PCR assay. For the multiplex PCR, a mixture combining 60 forward primers for TCR Vbeta segments and 13 reverse primers for TCR Jbeta segments was used. Amplification of the CDR3 region of rearranged TCR beta genes was performed with a multiplex PCR assay on genomic DNA. On the Illumina HiSeq System, the amplified TCR beta libraries were sequenced as 87-base-pair reads. The paper's processing steps were these. A later analysis tallied around 82 million unique TCR beta chains across the 666 repertoires, and approximately 9.9 million of those chains were shared by two or more donors. A nearest-neighbor algorithm error-corrected the raw reads and collapsed the reads into unique sequences, merging closely related sequences to remove PCR and sequencing errors. Alignment of CDR3 sequences to IMGT reference sequences was used to assign V, D and J gene segments. For a sequence to be retained, a match of at least six nucleotides to both a V gene segment and a J gene segment was required. Rearrangements were classified as productive when the CDR3 lacked stop codons and remained in frame with V and J, and all other rearrangements were classified as non-productive. CDR3 was defined according to IMGT convention as the region running from the second conserved V-encoded cysteine to the conserved J-encoded phenylalanine. In an earlier analysis of 500 to 650 of the donors, sequences lacking an unambiguous match to a single V gene segment were excluded. An earlier analysis of some 610 of the donors called V segments functional above 56.7% productive rearrangements and segregating when the between-donor standard deviation exceeded 5%. A statistical classification framework was built to diagnose cytomegalovirus status from the catalog of TCR beta chain sequences. V and J gene assignment, in a later analysis, came from comparing TCR nucleotide sequences with IMGT/GENE-DB human TR gene sequences. The TCRdist pipeline was used in a later analysis to assign CDR3 sequences and most-parsimonious VDJ recombination scenarios. A later analysis defined each TCR beta chain by its CDR3 amino acid sequence plus V-gene family, and excluded reads lacking a unique V-gene family. To address suspected cross-contamination and a sequencing artifact, a later analysis removed 592 highly shared, low-generation-probability nucleotide sequences. For each public chain, a later analysis derived a clonal expansion index from normalized ranks of inferred template counts within each repertoire. Generation probabilities in a later analysis came from a VDJ recombination model fitted to out-of-frame rearrangements, and those results were checked against IGoR. In a later analysis, TCR-TCR, TCR-HLA and TCR-CMV co-occurrence was scored with hypergeometric tests, and a repertoire-size bias correction was applied to TCR pairs. In a later analysis, false discovery rates were estimated by permuting HLA or CMV assignments 20 times. A later analysis grouped co-occurring TCRs with DBSCAN, adding TCRdist sequence similarity when clustering within HLA-allele-positive subsets. Repertoires with fewer than 30,000 or more than 120,000 public chains, plus five repertoires with anomalous nucleotide sharing, were excluded from co-occurrence clustering. TCRdb took over this immuneACCESS table, retaining in-frame rearrangements with V and J assigned. Such tables are incomplete; in checked studies, under half of the missing clones stem from an unresolved V gene, and the remainder is unexplained. The DNA was the basis for D and trimming; V, J and clone size are from that table. The sample table holds 100,000 or so clones, of which over 70% were seen once. Together, the top ten hold 1.3% of the sample.

The cohort comprised around 690 healthy bone marrow donors. At the time of sampling, every cohort member was nominally healthy, though immune exposures that went unrecorded were likely present. The donor tested CMV seronegative and was one of the 352 seronegative cohort members. A peripheral blood sample was provided by each donor, and peripheral blood mononuclear cells were used for TCR beta sequencing. Genomic DNA extraction from the blood cell samples was performed with the Qiagen DNeasy Blood Extraction Kit. This clonotype was sampled from a man between 35 and 55 years old in good health and CMV-seronegative. The rearrangement joined TRBV5-1 to TRBJ2-7; the D region possibly corresponds to TRBD2 (6 bases align). The sample consisted of PBMCs. The CDR3 has the sequence CASSLDIAASSYEQYF. The nucleotide sequence is TGCGCCAGCAGCTTGGATATAGCGGCGTCCTCCTACGAGCAGTACTTC.